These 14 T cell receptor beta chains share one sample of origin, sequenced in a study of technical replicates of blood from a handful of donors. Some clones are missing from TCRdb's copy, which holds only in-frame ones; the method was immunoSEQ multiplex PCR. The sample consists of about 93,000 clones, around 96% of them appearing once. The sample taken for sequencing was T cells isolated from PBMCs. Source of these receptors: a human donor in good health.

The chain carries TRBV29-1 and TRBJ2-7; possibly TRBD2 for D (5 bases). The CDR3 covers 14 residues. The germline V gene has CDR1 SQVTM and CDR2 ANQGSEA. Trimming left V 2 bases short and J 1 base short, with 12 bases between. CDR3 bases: TGCAGCGTTGAACTAGGTGGGAGTTCCTACGAGCAGTACTTC. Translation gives CSVELGGSSYEQYF.

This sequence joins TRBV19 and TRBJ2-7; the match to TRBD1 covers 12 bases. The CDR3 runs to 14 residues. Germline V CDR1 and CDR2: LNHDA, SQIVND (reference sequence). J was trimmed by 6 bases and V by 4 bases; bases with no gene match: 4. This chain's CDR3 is CASSRDRGLGEQYF. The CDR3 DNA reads TGTGCCAGTAGTAGGGACAGGGGGCTGGGCGAGCAGTACTTC.

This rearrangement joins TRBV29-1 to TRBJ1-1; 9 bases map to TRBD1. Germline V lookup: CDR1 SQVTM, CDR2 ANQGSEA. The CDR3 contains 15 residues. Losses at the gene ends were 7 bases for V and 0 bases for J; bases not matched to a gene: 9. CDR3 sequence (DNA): TGCAGCGGGTTACAGGGGGCGGGGTTGAACACTGAAGCTTTCTTT. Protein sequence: CSGLQGAGLNTEAFF.

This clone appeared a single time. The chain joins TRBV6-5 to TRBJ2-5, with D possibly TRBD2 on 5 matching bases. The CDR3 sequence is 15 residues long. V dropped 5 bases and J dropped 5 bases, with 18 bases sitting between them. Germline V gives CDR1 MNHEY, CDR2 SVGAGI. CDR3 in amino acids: CASSPPPGLEETQYF. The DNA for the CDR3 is TGTGCCAGCAGTCCCCCGCCGGGGTTAGAGGAGACCCAGTACTTC.

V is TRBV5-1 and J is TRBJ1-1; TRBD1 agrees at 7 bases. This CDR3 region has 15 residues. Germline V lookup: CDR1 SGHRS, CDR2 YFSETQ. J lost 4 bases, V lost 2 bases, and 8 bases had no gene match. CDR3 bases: TGCGCCAGCAGCTTCTTCAGGGGGGAGATCACTGAAGCTTTCTTT. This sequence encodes CASSFFRGEITEAFF.

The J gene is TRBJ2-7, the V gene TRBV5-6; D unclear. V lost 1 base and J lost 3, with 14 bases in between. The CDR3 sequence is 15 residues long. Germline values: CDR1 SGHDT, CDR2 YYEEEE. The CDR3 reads CASSLSPSSFYEQYF. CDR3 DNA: TGTGCCAGCAGCTTGTCTCCGTCCTCCTTCTACGAGCAGTACTTC.

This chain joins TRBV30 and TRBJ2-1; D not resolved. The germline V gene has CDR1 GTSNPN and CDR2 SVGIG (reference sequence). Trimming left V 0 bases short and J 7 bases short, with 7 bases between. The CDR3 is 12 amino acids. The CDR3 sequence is CAWSVSVNEQFF. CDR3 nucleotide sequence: TGTGCCTGGAGTGTATCCGTAAATGAGCAGTTCTTC.

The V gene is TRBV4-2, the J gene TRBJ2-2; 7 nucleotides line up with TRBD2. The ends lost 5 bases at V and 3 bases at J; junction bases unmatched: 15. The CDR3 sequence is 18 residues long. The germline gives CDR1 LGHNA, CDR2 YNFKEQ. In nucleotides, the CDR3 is TGTGCCAGCAGCATACTGCCGGGGGGAACCGAAGACACCGGGGAGCTGTTTTTT. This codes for CASSILPGGTEDTGELFF.

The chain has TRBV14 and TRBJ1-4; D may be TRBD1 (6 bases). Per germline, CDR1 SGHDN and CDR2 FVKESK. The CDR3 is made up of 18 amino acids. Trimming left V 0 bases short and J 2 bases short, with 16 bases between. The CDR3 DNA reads TGTGCCAGCAGCCAAGATCGTCGGGGGGCTTTGACTAATGAAAAACTGTTTTTT. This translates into CASSQDRRGALTNEKLFF.

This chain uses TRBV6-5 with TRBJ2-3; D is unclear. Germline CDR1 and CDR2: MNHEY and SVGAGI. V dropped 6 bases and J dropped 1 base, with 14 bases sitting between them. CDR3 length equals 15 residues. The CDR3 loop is CASSYNPMGTDTQYF. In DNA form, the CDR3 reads TGTGCCAGCAGCTATAACCCGATGGGCACAGATACGCAGTATTTT.

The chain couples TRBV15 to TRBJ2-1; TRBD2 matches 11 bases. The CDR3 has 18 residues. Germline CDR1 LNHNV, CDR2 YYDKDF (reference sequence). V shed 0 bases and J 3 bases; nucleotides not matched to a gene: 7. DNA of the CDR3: TGTGCCACCAGCAGAGATCTTGGGACTAGCGGTCTCTACAATGAGCAGTTCTTC. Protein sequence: CATSRDLGTSGLYNEQFF. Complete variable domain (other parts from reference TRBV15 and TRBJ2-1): DAMVIQNPRYQVTQFGKPVTLSCSQTLNHNVMYWYQQKSSQAPKLLFHYYDKDFNNEADTPDNFQSRRPNTSFCFLDIRSPGLGDTAMYLCATSRDLGTSGLYNEQFFGPGTRLTVL.

CDR3 protein: CASSFQGSATEAFF. The CDR3 bases are TGTGCCAGCAGTTTTCAGGGTTCGGCCACTGAAGCTTTCTTT. The chain couples TRBV27 to TRBJ1-1, with D maybe TRBD1 (5 bases). CDR1 MNHEY and CDR2 SMNVEV come from the germline V gene (reference sequence). This CDR3 is built from 14 residues. Trimming removed 3 bases from V and 4 bases from J, with 12 bases in between.

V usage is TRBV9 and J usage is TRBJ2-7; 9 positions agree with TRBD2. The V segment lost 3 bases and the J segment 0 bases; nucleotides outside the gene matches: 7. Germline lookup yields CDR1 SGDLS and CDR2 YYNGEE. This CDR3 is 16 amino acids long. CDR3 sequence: CASSGSSGGYSYEQYF. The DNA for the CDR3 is TGTGCCAGCAGCGGCAGTAGCGGGGGTTACTCCTACGAGCAGTACTTC.

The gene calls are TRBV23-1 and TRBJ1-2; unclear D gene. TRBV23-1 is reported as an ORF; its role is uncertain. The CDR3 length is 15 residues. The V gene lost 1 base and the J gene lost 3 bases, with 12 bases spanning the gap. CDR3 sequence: CASSQLRDMDYGYTF. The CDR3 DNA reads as TGCGCCAGCAGTCAATTACGCGACATGGACTATGGCTACACCTTC.